Sequencing of this T cell receptor beta chain was carried out in a study of shared clonotypes between healthy human individuals. About the study: Each donor's CD8 memory used one plate, CD8 naive two, each CD4 subset three. General observations from the study: Rarefaction gave evidence that sorted-subset sequencing remained incomplete despite large depth.

The V end lost 0 bases, the J end lost 0 bases, and 8 bases lay between the germline ends. Germline V lookup: CDR1 SGHRS, CDR2 YFSETQ. This CDR3 is built from 15 residues. Methods used by the authors: ImmunoSEQ only sent back junction sequences with no quality scores, so filtering was done differently. The method was immunoSEQ multiplex PCR; TCRdb's version includes in-frame clones alone and lacks a portion of them. V, J and clone size derive from that table, while D and trimming were established from the DNA sequence. Of roughly 2.5 million clones listed, roughly 92% are singletons. A note on this clone: The target antigen is unknown. The identical CDR3 is also encoded by other nucleotide sequences in the sample.

This sequence was found in a young man in good health. The chain has TRBV5-1 and TRBJ2-3; D is uncertain. The sample was naive CD4+ T cells sorted from blood. The subset was: CD45RA+ positively selected. CDR3 sequence reads: CASSLGDASTDTQYF. CDR3 nucleotide sequence: TGCGCCAGCAGCTTGGGAGATGCTAGCACAGATACGCAGTATTTT.